These 16 T cell receptor beta chains came from one sample sequenced in a study of blood T cells in healthy people across ages. A second PCR of roughly 7 to 11 cycles used a sample-barcoded 5' primer and a J-beta primer mix. TCRdb itself ran the 5' RACE reads through MiXCR, one entry per CDR3 protein. This sample has hundreds of thousands of distinct CDR3 sequences, with about 30% found just once. Sequenced input: blood. These receptors were obtained from a woman of 80 years or more in good health.

This clonotype was seen many times. V usage is TRBV6-1 and J usage is TRBJ2-7; tentatively, D is TRBD1 (6 bases). Trimming removed 8 bases at V and 0 bases at J, with 14 bases between. The CDR3 has 14 amino acids. Germline V gene data show CDR1 as MNHNS and CDR2 as SASEGT. The CDR3: CASLDRSNSYEQYF. The DNA for the CDR3 is TGTGCCAGCCTGGACAGAAGTAACTCCTACGAGCAGTACTTC.

The chain combines TRBV5-1 with TRBJ1-1, with TRBD1 matching over 7 bases. The junction had 9 bases not matched to a gene; V was cut back by 4 bases and J by 0 bases. Germline V gives CDR1 SGHRS, CDR2 YFSETQ. This CDR3 comprises 16 residues. The CDR3 here is CASSLGVGGMNTEAFF. DNA for the CDR3: TGCGCCAGCAGCCTGGGGGTAGGGGGCATGAACACTGAAGCTTTCTTT. Full variable domain (missing parts from reference TRBV5-1 and TRBJ1-1): KAGVTQTPRYLIKTRGQQVTLSCSPISGHRSVSWYQQTPGQGLQFLFEYFSETQRNKGNFPGRFSGRQFSNSRSEMNVSTLELGDSALYLCASSLGVGGMNTEAFFGQGTRLTVV.

V is TRBV20-1 and J is TRBJ2-1; 7 nucleotides match TRBD2. Germline V gene data show CDR1 as DFQATT and CDR2 as SNEGSKA (reference sequence). Unmatched junction bases numbered 12, after V lost 4 bases and J lost 9 bases. This CDR3 is built from 14 residues. DNA for the CDR3: TGCAGTGCTAATACCGGGACTAATCAGGCTGAGCAGTTCTTC. Residues: CSANTGTNQAEQFF.

This clonotype has only a few counts. At one end, the junction sequence differs from germline, possibly due to a read error. Written as DNA, the CDR3 is TGTGCCATCAGCTTAGTTGGAGGGGTAACCGCGAGTGAGCAGTTCTTC. Translation gives CAISLVGGVTASEQFF. The J gene is TRBJ2-1, the V gene TRBV11-2; the D gene is possibly TRBD2 (6 bases). CDR3 size: 16 residues. In germline, CDR1 is SGHAT, CDR2 FQNNGV.

The DNA for the CDR3 is TGTGCCAGCAGCGTCGGACTAGCGGCATATGACAATGAGCAGTTCTTC. Translating gives CASSVGLAAYDNEQFF. The rearrangement uses TRBV13 and TRBJ2-1; 10 bases are a match to TRBD2. This CDR3 comprises 16 residues. V was pared by 5 bases and J by 5 bases, with 9 bases of the junction left unmatched. Germline loops: CDR1 PRHDT, CDR2 FYEKMQ (reference sequence).

As for this clonotype: This may be a read error, as it is one base from a much larger clone. V and J are TRBV5-1 and TRBJ2-1; 8 positions match TRBD2. V lost 0 bases to trimming and J lost 5 bases; unmatched junction nucleotides: 10. CDR1 and CDR2 (germline): SGHRS, YFSETQ. The CDR3 extends over 17 amino acids. CDR3 bases: TGCGCCAGCAGCTTGGGGCCGGGAGGGGGAGGCCACAATGAGCAGTTCTTC. It encodes CASSLGPGGGGHNEQFF.

On this clonotype: A read error may explain this, as a much larger clone is one base away. The genes are TRBV20-1 and TRBJ1-1, with unresolved D. The length of the CDR3 is 13 residues. In germline, CDR1 is DFQATT, CDR2 SNEGSKA (reference sequence). V dropped 0 bases and J dropped 9 bases, with 14 bases sitting between them. CDR3 nucleotide sequence: TGCAGTGCTAGAGAAGGACGGATTGGTAAAGCTTTCTTT. Its protein product is CSAREGRIGKAFF.

This clonotype was counted many times. The chain uses TRBV7-9 and TRBJ2-7; D is possibly TRBD1 (6 bases). Trimming took off 6 bases at V and 0 bases at J, with 15 bases between the two ends. The CDR3 extends over 15 amino acids. In germline, CDR1 is SEHNR, CDR2 FQNEAQ (reference sequence). In DNA, the CDR3 is TGTGCCAGCAGGGATACAGGGCTCAGCTCCTACGAGCAGTACTTC. This gives the protein CASRDTGLSSYEQYF.

This clonotype was found many times. The chain carries TRBV5-1 and TRBJ2-7, with 8 bases fitting TRBD1. V lost 3 bases to trimming and J lost 0 bases; unmatched junction nucleotides: 5. The CDR3 has 15 amino acids. The germline V gene has CDR1 SGHRS and CDR2 YFSETQ. DNA of the CDR3: TGCGCCAGCAGCTCTTACAGGGGGAGCTCCTACGAGCAGTACTTC. Its translation is CASSSYRGSSYEQYF.

This clonotype occurred once. One junction end disagrees with the germline gene, perhaps due to a read error. The V and J genes are TRBV3-1 and TRBJ1-2; D uncertain. This CDR3 is built from 13 residues. Germline CDR1 reads LGHDT; CDR2 reads YNNKEL (reference sequence). The CDR3 DNA reads as TGTGCCAACAGCCAAGATCTATTCTATGGCTACACCTTC. This sequence encodes CANSQDLFYGYTF. The full variable domain, with the rest looked up from reference TRBV3-1 and TRBJ1-2, is DTAVSQTPKYLVTQMGNDKSIKCEQNLGHDTMYWYKQDSKKFLKIMFSYNNKELIINETVPNRFSPKSPDKAHLNLHINSLELGDSAVYFCANSQDLFYGYTFGSGTRLTVV.

This clonotype appeared many times. The V call is TRBV3-1, the J call TRBJ2-3; the D is unclear. Per the germline V gene, CDR1 is LGHDT and CDR2 is YNNKEL (reference sequence). The CDR3 runs 15 residues. Trimming left V 1 base short and J 0 bases short, with 8 bases between. The CDR3 loop is CASSQAAASTDTQYF. CDR3 nucleotides: TGTGCCAGCAGCCAAGCGGCAGCTAGCACAGATACGCAGTATTTT.

The V call is TRBV7-2, the J call TRBJ1-1; unclear D gene. Per the germline V gene, CDR1 is SGHTA and CDR2 is FQGNSA. The CDR3 extends over 14 amino acids. The V end lost 5 bases, the J end lost 5 bases, and 15 bases lay between the germline ends. The chain's CDR3 is CASSPPRGLTEAFF. The CDR3, as DNA: TGTGCCAGCAGCCCCCCCCGAGGGCTTACTGAAGCTTTCTTT.

This clonotype has at least ten counts. The genes are TRBV28 and TRBJ2-4, with a possible D match to TRBD2 (6 bases). The V gene lost 6 bases and the J gene lost 0 bases, with 12 bases spanning the gap. The germline V gene has CDR1 MDHEN and CDR2 SYDVKM. The CDR3 has 15 residues. The CDR3 region is CASSDSGLAKNIQYF. As DNA, the CDR3 is TGTGCCAGCAGCGACAGCGGGTTAGCCAAAAACATTCAGTACTTC.

This clonotype was detected ten times or more. The genes are TRBV7-9 and TRBJ1-4, with D maybe TRBD1 (6 bases). CDR3 size: 14 residues. Trimming took off 4 bases at V and 5 bases at J, with 11 bases between the two ends. The germline V gene has CDR1 SEHNR and CDR2 FQNEAQ (reference sequence). Written as DNA, the CDR3 is TGTGCCAGCAGCTCGGACAGCGACAATGAAAAACTGTTTTTT. Translation: CASSSDSDNEKLFF.

The J gene is TRBJ2-3, the V gene TRBV29-1; either TRBD1 or TRBD2 may fit D (6 bases each). CDR1 SQVTM and CDR2 ANQGSEA come from the germline V gene. The germline V and J ends were trimmed by 3 bases and 1 base, with 17 bases remaining between them. The CDR3 totals 16 residues. The CDR3 loop reads CSVDDLGGSRTDTQYF. The CDR3 nucleotides are TGCAGCGTTGACGATCTAGGGGGGTCCCGCACAGATACGCAGTATTTT.

The gene calls are TRBV11-2 and TRBJ1-1; the D gene is possibly TRBD1 (5 bases). This CDR3 has 14 amino acids. In germline, CDR1 is SGHAT, CDR2 FQNNGV. The germline V and J ends were trimmed by 2 bases and 12 bases, with 19 bases remaining between them. Here the CDR3 reads CASSLLFQGIGTFF. CDR3 bases: TGTGCCAGCAGCTTACTTTTCCAGGGTATAGGAACTTTCTTT.